The clone carrying this T cell receptor beta chain was counted only a few times. Antigen specificity is unknown. This specimen comes from a study of CD8 T cells in ankylosing spondylitis. The study's findings and limits: CD8+ disease-linked clones were present at relatively low frequencies in blood.

One entry per CDR3 protein, called by TCRdb with MiXCR from the 5' RACE reads. The repertoire holds around 120,000 distinct CDR3 sequences, with roughly an eighth as singletons. This sequence was found in a female donor with ankylosing spondylitis or in good health (not recorded which). Sequencing input: blood, either unsorted or a sorted T cell fraction (not recorded which).

CDR3 DNA sequence: TGCAGTGCTAGTCTTATAGCGGGGGGGTACAATGAGCAGTTCTTC. Encoded protein: CSASLIAGGYNEQFF. The rearrangement links TRBV20-1 to TRBJ2-1, with 11 bases lining up with TRBD2. Germline loops: CDR1 DFQATT, CDR2 SNEGSKA (reference sequence). The trim removed 3 bases at V and 4 bases at J, leaving 5 bases unmatched. This CDR3 spans 15 amino acids.